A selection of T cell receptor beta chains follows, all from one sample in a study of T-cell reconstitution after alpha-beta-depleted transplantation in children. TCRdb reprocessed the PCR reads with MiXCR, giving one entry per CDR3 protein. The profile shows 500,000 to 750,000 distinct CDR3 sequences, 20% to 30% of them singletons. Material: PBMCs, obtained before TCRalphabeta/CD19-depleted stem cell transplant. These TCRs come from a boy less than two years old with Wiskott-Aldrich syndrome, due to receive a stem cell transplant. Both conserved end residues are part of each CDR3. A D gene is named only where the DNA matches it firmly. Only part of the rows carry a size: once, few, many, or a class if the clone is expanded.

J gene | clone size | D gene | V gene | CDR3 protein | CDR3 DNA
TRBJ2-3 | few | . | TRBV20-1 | CSALPGTSTDTQYF | TGCAGTGCTCTCCCCGGGACGAGCACAGATACGCAGTATTTT
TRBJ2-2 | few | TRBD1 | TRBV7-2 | CASRLTGGVNTGELFF | TGTGCCAGCAGACTCACAGGGGGCGTAAACACCGGGGAGCTGTTTTTT
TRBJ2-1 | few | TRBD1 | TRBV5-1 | CASSLVPRGLINEQFF | TGCGCCAGCAGCTTGGTTCCCAGGGGGTTGATAAATGAGCAGTTCTTC
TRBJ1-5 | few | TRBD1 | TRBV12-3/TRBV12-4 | CASSPHRGGNQPQHF | TGTGCCAGCAGTCCCCACAGGGGCGGGAATCAGCCCCAGCATTTT
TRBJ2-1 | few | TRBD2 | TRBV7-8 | CASSPRLAFSYNEQFF | TGTGCCAGCAGCCCGAGACTAGCGTTCTCCTACAATGAGCAGTTCTTC
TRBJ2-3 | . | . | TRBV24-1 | CATSDFPTDTQYF | TGTGCCACCAGTGATTTCCCAACAGATACGCAGTATTTT
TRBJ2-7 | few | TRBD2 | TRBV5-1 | CASSLVGGSKPDEQYF | TGCGCCAGCAGCTTGGTGGGAGGGTCCAAGCCGGACGAGCAGTACTTC
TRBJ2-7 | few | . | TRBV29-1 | CSVYNYEQYF | TGCAGCGTTTACAACTACGAGCAGTACTTC
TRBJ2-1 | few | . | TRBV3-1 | CASSQRRRGSYNEQFF | TGTGCCAGCAGCCAACGCCGTAGAGGCTCCTACAATGAGCAGTTCTTC
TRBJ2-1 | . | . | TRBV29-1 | CSVVGFGASTYNEQFF | TGCAGCGTTGTTGGCTTCGGAGCCTCAACCTACAATGAGCAGTTCTTC
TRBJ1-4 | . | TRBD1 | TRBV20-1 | CSARDGQGLNEKLFF | TGCAGTGCTAGAGATGGACAGGGGCTAAATGAAAAACTGTTTTTT
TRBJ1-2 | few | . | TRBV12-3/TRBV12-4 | CASSSDIYTGYTF | TGTGCCAGCAGCTCGGACATCTATACGGGCTACACCTTC
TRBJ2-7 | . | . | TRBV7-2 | CASSFLETVTYEQYF | TGTGCCAGCAGCTTCCTTGAGACTGTGACCTACGAGCAGTACTTC
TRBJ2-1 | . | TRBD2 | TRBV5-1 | CASAGTSGREEQFF | TGCGCCAGCGCTGGGACTAGCGGGAGGGAGGAGCAGTTCTTC
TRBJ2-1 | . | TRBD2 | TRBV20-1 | CGTSSYNEQFF | TGCGGGACTAGCTCCTACAATGAGCAGTTCTTC
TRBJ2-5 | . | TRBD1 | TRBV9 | CASSVVGTVRQETQYF | TGTGCCAGCAGCGTAGTTGGGACAGTTAGACAAGAGACCCAGTACTTC
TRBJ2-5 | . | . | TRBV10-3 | CAISERGAQETQYF | TGTGCCATCAGTGAAAGAGGGGCCCAAGAGACCCAGTACTTC
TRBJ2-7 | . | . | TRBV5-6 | CASTGASASEQYF | TGTGCCAGCACGGGTGCCTCCGCTTCCGAGCAGTACTTC
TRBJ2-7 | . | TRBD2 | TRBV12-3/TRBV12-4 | CASNLGRLAGHEQYF | TGTGCCAGCAACCTTGGTCGTCTAGCGGGACACGAGCAGTACTTC
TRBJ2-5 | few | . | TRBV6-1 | CASSRQAQETQYF | TGTGCCAGCAGTAGACAGGCCCAAGAGACCCAGTACTTC
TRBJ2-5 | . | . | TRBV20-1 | CSATENQETQYF | TGCAGTGCTACGGAGAACCAAGAGACCCAGTACTTC
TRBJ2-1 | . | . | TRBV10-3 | CATKPGHDSYNEQFF | TGTGCCACCAAGCCGGGACACGACTCGTACAATGAGCAGTTCTTC
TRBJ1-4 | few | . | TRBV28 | CASSLITAEKLFF | TGTGCCAGCAGTTTAATCACAGCTGAAAAACTGTTTTTT
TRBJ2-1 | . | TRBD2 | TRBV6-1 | CASSPRTSGIYNEQFF | TGTGCCAGCAGTCCAAGGACTAGCGGGATATACAATGAGCAGTTCTTC
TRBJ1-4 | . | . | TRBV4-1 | CASSQVPGAKLFF | TGCGCCAGCAGCCAAGTGCCGGGGGCGAAACTGTTTTTT
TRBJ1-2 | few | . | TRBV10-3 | CAISEDPNYGYTF | TGTGCCATCAGTGAAGATCCTAACTATGGCTACACCTTC
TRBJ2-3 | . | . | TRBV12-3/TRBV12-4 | CASSPRGGGSTDTQYF | TGTGCCAGCAGTCCAAGAGGGGGAGGCAGCACAGATACGCAGTATTTT
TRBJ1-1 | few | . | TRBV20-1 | CSALDSRNTEAFF | TGCAGTGCCTTGGACAGTAGGAACACTGAAGCTTTCTTT